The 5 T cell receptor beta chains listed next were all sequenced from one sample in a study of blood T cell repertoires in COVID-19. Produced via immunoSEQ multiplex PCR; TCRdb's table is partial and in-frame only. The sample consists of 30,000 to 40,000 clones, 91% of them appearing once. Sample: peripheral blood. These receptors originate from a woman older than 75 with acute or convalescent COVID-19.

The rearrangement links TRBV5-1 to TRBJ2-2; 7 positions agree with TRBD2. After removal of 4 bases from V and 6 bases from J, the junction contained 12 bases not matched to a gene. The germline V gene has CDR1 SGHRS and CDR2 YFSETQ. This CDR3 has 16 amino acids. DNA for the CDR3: TGCGCCAGCAGCCTGATAACTAGCGCGGGGGCCGGGGAGCTGTTTTTT. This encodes CASSLITSAGAGELFF.

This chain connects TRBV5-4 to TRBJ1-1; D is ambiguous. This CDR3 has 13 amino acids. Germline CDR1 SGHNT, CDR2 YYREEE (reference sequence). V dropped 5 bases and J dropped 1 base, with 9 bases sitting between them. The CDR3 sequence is CASSTDKNTEAFF. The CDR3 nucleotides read TGTGCCAGCAGTACTGACAAGAACACTGAAGCTTTCTTT. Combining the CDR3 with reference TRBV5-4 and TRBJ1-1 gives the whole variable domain ETGVTQSPTHLIKTRGQQVTLRCSSQSGHNTVSWYQQALGQGPQFIFQYYREEENGRGNFPPRFSGLQFPNYSSELNVNALELDDSALYLCASSTDKNTEAFFGQGTRLTVV.

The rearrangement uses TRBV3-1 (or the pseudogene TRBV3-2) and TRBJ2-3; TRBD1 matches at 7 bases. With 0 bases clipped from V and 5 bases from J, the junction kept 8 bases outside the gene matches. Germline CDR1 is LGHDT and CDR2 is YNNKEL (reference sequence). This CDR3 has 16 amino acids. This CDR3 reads CASSQDLAGGVDTQYF. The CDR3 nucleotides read TGTGCCAGCAGCCAAGATTTGGCAGGGGGAGTAGATACGCAGTATTTT.

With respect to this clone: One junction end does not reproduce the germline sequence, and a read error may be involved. CDR3 in amino acids: CASSPGDSGANVLTF. The DNA for the CDR3 is TGTGCTAGCAGCCCCGGAGATTCTGGGGCCAACGTCCTGACTTTC. The V and J genes are TRBV7-7 and TRBJ2-6; D is unclear. The CDR3 runs 15 residues. The germline V gene has CDR1 SSHAT and CDR2 FNYEAQ (reference sequence).

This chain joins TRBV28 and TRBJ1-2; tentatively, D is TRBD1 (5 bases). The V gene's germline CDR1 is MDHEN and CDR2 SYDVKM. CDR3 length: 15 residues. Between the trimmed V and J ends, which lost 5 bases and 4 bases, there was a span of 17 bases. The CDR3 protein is CASSPQSGGVYGYTF. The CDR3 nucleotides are TGTGCCAGCAGTCCCCAAAGTGGGGGGGTCTATGGCTACACCTTC.